This T cell receptor beta chain was recovered during a study of T-cell memory formation after mild COVID-19. This CDR3 contains 14 residues. One entry per CDR3 protein results from TCRdb running MiXCR on the 5' RACE reads. Among hundreds of thousands of distinct CDR3 sequences listed, roughly 14% were seen once. This chain links TRBV21-1 with TRBJ1-2; the D call in the table, TRBD1, was not verified against the DNA. TRBV21-1 represents a pseudogene. Sequencing used PBMCs or a T cell subset sorted from them (not recorded which). The TCR originated in an adult woman who had mild COVID-19 (a few samples of this study predate the infection). Cell type and time point are not known. The CDR3 loop is CATNWGRYNYGYTF. In nucleotides, the CDR3 is TGTGCCACGAATTGGGGCAGATATAACTATGGCTACACCTTC.